This T cell receptor (beta chain) was profiled in a study of T cell repertoires in cytomegalovirus infection. Broader study findings: Across the ex vivo response, the dominant clonotypes were HLA-C-restricted CMV-specific TCR beta clonotypes.

This CDR3 comprises 14 residues. V lost 6 bases to trimming and J lost 4 bases; unmatched junction nucleotides: 4. Germline V gene sequence: CDR1 MNHEY, CDR2 SVGAGI. This clonotype has a count of ten or more. The antigen is not known. TCRdb fed the reads into MiXCR, producing one record per CDR3 protein. Of about 450,000 distinct CDR3 sequences in the sample, under 40% were seen once. Sequencing used PBMCs. The rearrangement uses TRBV6-5 and TRBJ1-5; 9 bases are a match to TRBD1. This receptor was obtained from a human donor in good health (CMV status not recorded). Some clones in this sample may be carry-over from other donors' samples. The CDR3 region is CASSDRGRNQPQHF. DNA of the CDR3: TGTGCCAGCAGCGACAGGGGGAGGAATCAGCCCCAGCATTTT.